The 5 T cell receptor beta chains below all came from one sample that was sequenced in a study of metastatic and nonmetastatic thyroid tumors. Patients had received no treatment of any kind before thyroid surgery. TCRdb re-called the PCR reads with MiXCR. The sample lists approximately 79,000 clones; approximately 9% were seen once. Sequences were obtained from blood. The source is a female donor with papillary thyroid cancer or a benign thyroid nodule (not recorded which). Some clones in this sample may be carry-over from other donors' samples.

This clone was counted at least ten times. V is TRBV13 and J is TRBJ1-1; D remains ambiguous. This CDR3 has 13 amino acids. Germline V CDR1 and CDR2: PRHDT, FYEKMQ (reference sequence). V lost 0 bases to trimming and J lost 2 bases, with 4 bases between them. Written as DNA, the CDR3 is TGTGCCAGCAGCTTAGGAGTTAACACTGAAGCTTTCTTT. Protein: CASSLGVNTEAFF. Full variable domain (rest looked up from reference TRBV13 and TRBJ1-1): AAGVIQSPRHLIKEKRETATLKCYPIPRHDTVYWYQQGPGQDPQFLISFYEKMQSDKGSIPDRFSAQQFSDYHSELNMSSLELGDSALYFCASSLGVNTEAFFGQGTRLTVV.

This clone was detected many times. CDR3 DNA sequence: TGCAGTGCCTTGAGAATCAGGAAGGGGGGGGTTTACGAGCAGTACTTC. Translated, it gives CSALRIRKGGVYEQYF. This sequence joins TRBV20-1 and TRBJ2-7; tentative D call: TRBD2 (7 bases). The germline V and J ends were trimmed by 6 bases and 4 bases, with 25 bases remaining between them. The CDR3 contains 16 residues. Germline V CDR1 and CDR2: DFQATT, SNEGSKA (reference sequence).

This clone was observed many times. The rearrangement links TRBV4-1 to TRBJ1-5; D might be TRBD1 (6 bases). The CDR3 length is 15 residues. Germline CDR1 is MGHRA and CDR2 is YSYEKL. V was pared by 1 base and J by 6 bases, with 13 bases between. The DNA for the CDR3 is TGCGCCAGCAGCCAAGGGAGGGGGTCGGGTCAGCCCCAGCATTTT. Its protein is CASSQGRGSGQPQHF.

This clone was seen at least ten times. The rearrangement uses TRBV7-2 and TRBJ2-3, with TRBD2 matching over 10 bases. This CDR3 is built from 17 residues. The germline V gene has CDR1 SGHTA and CDR2 FQGNSA. The V segment lost 0 bases and the J segment 1 base; nucleotides outside the gene matches: 4. The CDR3 nucleotides are TGTGCCAGCAGCTTAGCCTATCTAGCGGGGGGCACAGATACGCAGTATTTT. Translating it yields CASSLAYLAGGTDTQYF.

This clone was seen at least ten times. The chain uses TRBV6-1 and TRBJ2-2, with D possibly called TRBD1 or TRBD2 (6 bases each). Germline V lookup: CDR1 MNHNS, CDR2 SASEGT. Trimming removed 1 base from V and 5 bases from J, with 14 bases in between. This CDR3 contains 16 residues. The CDR3: CASSEEVGGGTGELFF. CDR3 DNA: TGTGCCAGCAGTGAAGAGGTGGGGGGCGGTACCGGGGAGCTGTTTTTT.